This is a list of T cell receptor beta chains from one sample in a study of shared clonotypes between healthy human individuals. Method: immunoSEQ multiplex PCR; TCRdb's copy keeps in-frame clones and lacks some. Altogether approximately 110,000 clones are present, roughly 66% being singletons, with the ten largest covering approximately 25%. Sequenced material: memory CD8+ T cells sorted from blood. The receptors stem from a woman aged 30 to 39 in good health. Both conserved end residues are part of each CDR3. The D gene is left open where the match is weak. Only some rows state a clone size, as once, few, many or a class for expanded clones.

TRBJ2-5,NA,TRBV2,NA,15,CASSYRGGGQETQYF,TGTGCCAGCAGTTACAGGGGAGGAGGGCAAGAGACCCAGTACTTC
TRBJ2-7,NA,TRBV29-1,NA,13,CSVEDRLGYEQYF,TGCAGCGTTGAAGATCGTCTAGGCTACGAGCAGTACTTC
TRBJ2-7,NA,TRBV4-1,NA,16,CASSQELRDRYYEQYF,TGCGCCAGCAGCCAAGAGCTCCGGGACCGATACTACGAGCAGTACTTC
TRBJ1-2,once,TRBV5-1,NA,13,CASKDRNSYGYTF,TGCGCCAGCAAGGACAGAAACTCTTATGGCTACACCTTC
TRBJ2-3,NA,TRBV25-1,NA,16,CASSLLRGAGASTQYF,TGTGCCAGCAGTCTCCTCCGGGGGGCGGGTGCGTCTACGCAGTATTTT
TRBJ2-7,NA,TRBV5-4,NA,13,CASSLEEGYEQYF,TGTGCCAGCAGCTTGGAAGAGGGCTACGAGCAGTACTTC
TRBJ2-7,NA,TRBV5-1,NA,14,CASSLTRSAYEQYF,TGCGCCAGCAGCTTGACCCGGAGCGCCTACGAGCAGTACTTC
TRBJ2-7,NA,TRBV4-1,NA,11,CASSQGSEQYF,TGCGCCAGCAGCCAAGGGTCCGAGCAGTACTTC
TRBJ2-7,once,TRBV28,NA,14,CASTQMGYSYEQYF,TGTGCCAGCACCCAAATGGGATACTCCTACGAGCAGTACTTC
TRBJ2-7,NA,TRBV28,NA,14,CASSYRGTVYEQYF,TGTGCCAGCAGCTACCGTGGGACGGTCTACGAGCAGTACTTC
TRBJ2-7,once,TRBV20-1,NA,11,CSAGEAYEQYF,TGCAGTGCAGGTGAGGCCTACGAGCAGTACTTC
TRBJ2-5,NA,TRBV27,TRBD1,15,CASNRGQGARETQYF,TGTGCCAGCAACCGAGGTCAGGGGGCGCGTGAGACCCAGTACTTC
TRBJ2-7,many,TRBV7-6,NA,14,CASSLGNGPFEQYF,TGTGCCAGCAGCTTAGGTAACGGGCCGTTCGAGCAGTACTTC
TRBJ2-1,NA,TRBV7-6,NA,14,CASSRLSLGNEQFF,TGTGCCAGCAGCCGACTATCACTCGGCAATGAGCAGTTCTTC
TRBJ1-5,NA,TRBV28,NA,14,CASSLFAQYQPQHF,TGTGCCAGCAGTTTATTCGCTCAGTATCAGCCCCAGCATTTT
TRBJ2-5,NA,TRBV2,NA,15,CASDQYGGPKETQYF,TGTGCCAGCGATCAATACGGCGGACCAAAAGAGACCCAGTACTTC
TRBJ1-4,many,TRBV6-4,NA,15,CASSDSGGENEKLFF,TGTGCCAGCAGTGACTCGGGAGGAGAAAATGAAAAACTGTTTTTT
TRBJ2-1,few,TRBV11-2,TRBD2,17,CASSSTPTSGRGDEQFF,TGTGCCAGCAGCTCAACCCCCACTAGCGGGAGAGGCGATGAGCAGTTCTTC
TRBJ1-3,NA,TRBV6-6,NA,12,CATKTSGNTIYF,TGTGCCACAAAAACTTCTGGAAACACCATATATTTT
TRBJ2-1,NA,TRBV11-2,NA,14,CASSFRASYNEQFF,TGTGCCAGCAGCTTCCGGGCCTCCTACAATGAGCAGTTCTTC
TRBJ2-5,NA,TRBV4-1,NA,15,CASSRHGAAKETQYF,TGCGCCAGCAGCCGACACGGCGCAGCAAAAGAGACCCAGTACTTC
TRBJ1-1,NA,TRBV7-9,NA,16,CASSLPSGQGNTEAFF,TGTGCCAGCAGCCTCCCATCGGGGCAGGGAAACACTGAAGCTTTCTTT
TRBJ1-4,NA,TRBV7-9,NA,15,CASSGKGEGIEKLFF,TGTGCCAGCAGCGGCAAGGGGGAGGGCATCGAAAAACTGTTTTTT
TRBJ2-2,many,TRBV6-5,NA,14,CASSYDSGTGELFF,TGTGCCAGCAGTTACGATTCGGGCACCGGGGAGCTGTTTTTT
TRBJ2-2,NA,TRBV4-2,TRBD2,16,CASSQTSGRSFGELFF,TGTGCCAGCAGCCAGACTAGCGGGAGGTCTTTCGGGGAGCTGTTTTTT
TRBJ2-7,NA,TRBV7-9,NA,13,CASSLGIAYEQYF,TGTGCCAGCAGCTTAGGCATCGCCTACGAGCAGTACTTC
TRBJ2-7,NA,TRBV25-1,NA,18,CASSESRGGVGGTHEQYF,TGTGCCAGCAGTGAATCCCGCGGGGGCGTGGGAGGGACCCACGAGCAGTACTTC
TRBJ2-7,NA,TRBV27,TRBD2,19,CASSSHLGLAGVGSYEQYF,TGTGCCAGCAGTTCTCACCTCGGACTAGCGGGAGTCGGGTCCTACGAGCAGTACTTC